These T cell receptor beta chains were read from a single sample in a study of blood T cell repertoires in COVID-19. The table came from immunoSEQ multiplex PCR; TCRdb's copy has only in-frame clones and leaves some out. The table has just over 150,000 clones, around nine tenths seen once. The sample was PBMCs or T cells enriched from blood (not recorded which). These receptors were obtained from a woman aged 45 to 65 who had recovered from COVID-19. The CDR3 runs from the conserved cysteine through the conserved F or W. Fields, in order: J gene, D gene, clone size, V gene, CDR3 protein, CDR3 DNA. D genes are given only for firm matches. A clone size is listed for some rows: how often the clone was seen (once, few, many), or a class if it is expanded.

J gene: TRBJ2-3; D gene: TRBD2; clone size: .; V gene: TRBV7-9; CDR3 protein: CASSLAAGSGGLSDTQYF; CDR3 DNA: TGTGCCAGCAGCTTAGCGGCGGGGAGCGGGGGGTTGTCAGATACGCAGTATTTT
J gene: TRBJ1-6; D gene: .; clone size: .; V gene: TRBV7-2; CDR3 protein: CASSPQGFNSPLHF; CDR3 DNA: TGTGCCAGCAGCCCCCAGGGGTTTAATTCACCCCTCCACTTT
J gene: TRBJ1-6; D gene: TRBD1; clone size: .; V gene: TRBV5-5; CDR3 protein: CASSWDRESSPLHF; CDR3 DNA: TGTGCCAGCAGCTGGGACAGGGAAAGTTCACCCCTCCACTTT
J gene: TRBJ2-1; D gene: TRBD2; clone size: .; V gene: TRBV3-1/TRBV3-2; CDR3 protein: CASSLRAGDDEQFF; CDR3 DNA: TGTGCCAGCAGCTTGAGAGCGGGGGACGATGAGCAGTTCTTC
J gene: TRBJ2-7; D gene: TRBD1; clone size: .; V gene: TRBV4-2; CDR3 protein: CASSPSLGQGGYEQYF; CDR3 DNA: TGTGCCAGCAGCCCCTCCCTTGGACAGGGTGGGTACGAGCAGTACTTC
J gene: TRBJ2-3; D gene: TRBD1; clone size: .; V gene: TRBV11-2; CDR3 protein: CASSLLWTGGRDTQYF; CDR3 DNA: TGTGCCAGCAGCTTACTTTGGACAGGGGGCAGAGATACGCAGTATTTT
J gene: TRBJ2-3; D gene: .; clone size: .; V gene: TRBV11-2; CDR3 protein: CASSSYTDTQYF; CDR3 DNA: TGTGCCAGCAGCTCTTACACAGATACGCAGTATTTT
J gene: TRBJ1-5; D gene: .; clone size: .; V gene: TRBV6-6; CDR3 protein: CASRDGGNQPQHF; CDR3 DNA: TGTGCCAGCAGAGACGGGGGAAATCAGCCCCAGCATTTT
J gene: TRBJ1-2; D gene: TRBD1; clone size: .; V gene: TRBV11-2; CDR3 protein: CASSSPGTENLSNYGYTF; CDR3 DNA: TGTGCCAGCAGCTCCCCCGGGACAGAAAACCTTTCTAACTATGGCTACACCTTC
J gene: TRBJ2-3; D gene: .; clone size: once; V gene: TRBV25-1; CDR3 protein: CASTLLDTQYF; CDR3 DNA: TGTGCCAGCACCTTATTAGATACGCAGTATTTT
J gene: TRBJ1-5; D gene: TRBD1; clone size: .; V gene: TRBV7-2; CDR3 protein: CASSPGTGGYNGNQPQHF; CDR3 DNA: TGTGCCAGCAGCCCCGGGACAGGGGGGTACAATGGCAATCAGCCCCAGCATTTT
J gene: TRBJ1-2; D gene: .; clone size: .; V gene: TRBV5-1; CDR3 protein: CASSLGLQSHGYTF; CDR3 DNA: TGCGCCAGCAGCTTGGGACTACAGTCCCACGGCTACACCTTC
J gene: TRBJ2-3; D gene: .; clone size: .; V gene: TRBV3-1/TRBV3-2; CDR3 protein: CASSHTSRTDTQYF; CDR3 DNA: TGTGCCAGCAGCCACACTAGTCGCACAGATACGCAGTATTTT
J gene: TRBJ1-3; D gene: .; clone size: .; V gene: TRBV11-2; CDR3 protein: CASSLGLHSGNTIYF; CDR3 DNA: TGTGCCAGCAGCTTGGGCCTCCACTCTGGAAACACCATATATTTT
J gene: TRBJ1-2; D gene: TRBD1; clone size: .; V gene: TRBV5-6; CDR3 protein: CASSLYGDSYGYTF; CDR3 DNA: TGTGCCAGCAGCTTGTACGGGGACAGCTATGGCTACACCTTC
J gene: TRBJ2-5; D gene: TRBD2; clone size: .; V gene: TRBV19; CDR3 protein: CASSILAGGLETQYF; CDR3 DNA: TGTGCCAGTAGTATACTAGCGGGGGGGCTAGAGACCCAGTACTTC
J gene: TRBJ1-1; D gene: TRBD1; clone size: .; V gene: TRBV19; CDR3 protein: CASSIRDRGTEAFF; CDR3 DNA: TGTGCCAGTAGTATAAGGGACAGGGGAACTGAAGCTTTCTTT
J gene: TRBJ2-7; D gene: .; clone size: .; V gene: TRBV6-2/TRBV6-3; CDR3 protein: CASSYSRLSSYEQYF; CDR3 DNA: TGTGCCAGCAGTTACTCGCGGTTGAGCTCCTACGAGCAGTACTTC
J gene: TRBJ1-6; D gene: TRBD1; clone size: once; V gene: TRBV6-5; CDR3 protein: CASSDRGLSPLHF; CDR3 DNA: TGTGCCAGCAGCGACAGGGGGCTTTCACCCCTCCACTTT
J gene: TRBJ1-6; D gene: TRBD1; clone size: .; V gene: TRBV15; CDR3 protein: CATSRDRQGSPLHF; CDR3 DNA: TGTGCCACCAGCAGAGATCGACAGGGATCACCCCTCCACTTT
J gene: TRBJ2-3; D gene: .; clone size: .; V gene: TRBV18; CDR3 protein: CASSPGHTDTQYF; CDR3 DNA: TGTGCCAGCTCACCAGGACACACAGATACGCAGTATTTT
J gene: TRBJ2-3; D gene: .; clone size: .; V gene: TRBV10-2; CDR3 protein: CASSDQRTTDTQYF; CDR3 DNA: TGCGCCAGCAGTGACCAGCGGACCACAGATACGCAGTATTTT
J gene: TRBJ1-5; D gene: TRBD1; clone size: .; V gene: TRBV19; CDR3 protein: CASSAGQGALKKSNQPQHF; CDR3 DNA: TGTGCCAGTAGTGCGGGACAGGGGGCGCTTAAAAAGAGCAATCAGCCCCAGCATTTT
J gene: TRBJ2-7; D gene: TRBD1; clone size: once; V gene: TRBV19; CDR3 protein: CASSIGQGLDEQYF; CDR3 DNA: TGTGCCAGTAGTATTGGACAGGGGCTGGACGAGCAGTACTTC
J gene: TRBJ2-7; D gene: TRBD1; clone size: .; V gene: TRBV5-6; CDR3 protein: CASNGQGALSSYEQYF; CDR3 DNA: TGTGCCAGCAATGGACAGGGGGCATTGTCGTCCTACGAGCAGTACTTC
J gene: TRBJ2-2; D gene: .; clone size: .; V gene: TRBV7-7; CDR3 protein: CASSLGTTNTGELFF; CDR3 DNA: TGTGCCAGCAGCTTAGGGACAACGAACACCGGGGAGCTGTTTTTT
J gene: TRBJ2-7; D gene: .; clone size: .; V gene: TRBV19; CDR3 protein: CASRPGGTDYYEQYF; CDR3 DNA: TGTGCCAGTAGGCCCGGCGGGACGGATTACTACGAGCAGTACTTC
J gene: TRBJ1-2; D gene: TRBD1; clone size: .; V gene: TRBV2; CDR3 protein: CASSEATGTGDGYTF; CDR3 DNA: TGTGCCAGCAGTGAAGCGACCGGGACAGGGGATGGCTACACCTTC
J gene: TRBJ2-7; D gene: .; clone size: once; V gene: TRBV7-2; CDR3 protein: CASSLGGNSYEQYF; CDR3 DNA: TGTGCCAGCAGCTTAGGCGGGAACTCCTACGAGCAGTACTTC
J gene: TRBJ1-1; D gene: .; clone size: .; V gene: TRBV9; CDR3 protein: CASRPVGGNEAFF; CDR3 DNA: TGTGCCAGCAGGCCGGTCGGAGGAAACGAAGCTTTCTTT
J gene: TRBJ1-6; D gene: .; clone size: few; V gene: TRBV7-2; CDR3 protein: CASGGAANNSPLHF; CDR3 DNA: TGTGCCAGTGGCGGAGCAGCCAATAATTCACCCCTCCACTTT
J gene: TRBJ2-5; D gene: .; clone size: once; V gene: TRBV19; CDR3 protein: CASSIGRVAGETQYF; CDR3 DNA: TGTGCCAGTAGTATCGGAAGAGTTGCGGGAGAGACCCAGTACTTC
J gene: TRBJ1-1; D gene: .; clone size: once; V gene: TRBV7-2; CDR3 protein: CASSPRVGNTEAFF; CDR3 DNA: TGTGCCAGCAGCCCCAGGGTGGGGAACACTGAAGCTTTCTTT
J gene: TRBJ2-4; D gene: .; clone size: .; V gene: TRBV12-5; CDR3 protein: CASGLVMGAGGLQYF; CDR3 DNA: TGTGCTAGTGGTTTGGTAATGGGGGCAGGGGGGTTACAGTACTTC
J gene: TRBJ1-5; D gene: .; clone size: .; V gene: TRBV7-2; CDR3 protein: CASSPRGGSQPQHF; CDR3 DNA: TGTGCCAGCAGCCCTAGGGGAGGTAGTCAGCCCCAGCATTTT
J gene: TRBJ2-7; D gene: TRBD1; clone size: .; V gene: TRBV5-1; CDR3 protein: CASSWIRDRGDEQYF; CDR3 DNA: TGCGCCAGCAGCTGGATCCGGGACAGGGGAGACGAGCAGTACTTC